This T cell receptor (beta chain) derives from a study of cytomegalovirus exposure and HLA in healthy donors (dated 2017 in TCRdb). Study-level background: An earlier analysis of approximately 640 of the donors reported more than 250 Gb of sequence data and some 100 million unique TCR beta sequences from approximately 180 million T cells. In addition to the first cohort of several hundred subjects, a separate validation cohort of some 120 different subjects was used. Because of strong linkage in the cohort, roughly 5 DR-DQ haplotypes were treated as single units for association and clustering. An early release covering just under 650 HLA-typed donors comprised 250 to 350 gigabases of sequencing data and tens of millions of unique TCR sequences. The later analysis used no new phenotypic data to find candidate immune exposures, relying instead on TCR beta sequences and their occurrence across donors. Typing coverage differed by locus: A, B, C, DRB1 and DQB1 were typed in roughly 629-640 donors, DQA1 in around 500, DPA1 in some 600, and DPB1 in around 490. The genetic ancestry cluster associated with self-reported Caucasian donors included around four fifths of the roughly 390 genotyped donors. An earlier analysis of around 540 of the donors applied high-throughput TCR beta sequencing to assess whether each TCR beta V gene segment acted as functional or pseudogenic. The study aimed to test whether cataloging public T cell receptors could reveal signatures of past pathogen exposure. Donor age, sex, ethnicity and CMV serostatus were compiled together with the repertoire data. Across 300 to 500 genotyped donors of the cohort, an average of approximately 240,000 unique TCR beta nucleotide sequences per donor were sequenced, and approximately 17% of those sequences were non-productive. The study combined high-throughput TCR immunosequencing, statistical association of individual TCRs with disease status, and machine learning to predict cytomegalovirus infection status. Both class I and class II loci were covered by HLA typing, at four-digit resolution. In a later genetic analysis, genome-wide SNP genotypes for about three fifths of the roughly 670 donors were used, and that subset was treated as a discovery cohort. The study profiled the T cell repertoires of approximately 700 subjects by immunosequencing and related them to cytomegalovirus serostatus. Every repertoire in the discovery cohort had been generated on one and the same sequencing platform. In a later analysis, previously published TCR beta repertoires from some 640 donors were re-analyzed and high-resolution HLA genotyping was added so that TCR occurrence patterns could be studied.

Points the paper makes about the study in general: Most CMV-associated TCR beta chains appeared to be HLA-restricted in a later analysis, and the HLA associations seemed to be driven largely by CMV exposure. A further reported finding was that TCR beta sequences accurately predicted the HLA-A and HLA-B alleles for most subjects in the first cohort. Because HLA typing was unavailable for some donors at each locus, only the typed subset was used in association tests. An association between a missense DCLRE1C variant and V-gene and J-gene trimming of TCR beta chains was found in a later genetic analysis and replicated in an independent cohort. Assigning TCR associations to individual alleles was difficult when HLA alleles, especially DR and DQ, strongly co-occurred. At a false discovery rate of 0.05, a later analysis linked about 16,000 TCR beta sequences to specific HLA alleles. In a later analysis, the rate of TCR association differed among HLA loci, with DRB1 alleles having the most associated TCRs and HLA-C alleles having the fewest. According to a later analysis, parvovirus B19, influenza, CMV and Epstein-Barr virus appeared linked to several top co-occurrence clusters. A cluster of highly shared sequence variants was judged likely to represent a technical artifact of the sequencing pipeline. The only immune exposure information available for the cohort was CMV serostatus. The 87-base-pair reads could not distinguish some IMGT-functional V segments, including TRBV6-2 and TRBV6-3, so those segments were excluded. It was suggested by the authors that the approach could potentially be generalized to other disease states and immunological phenotypes. The study gave a list of more than 150 TCR beta chains associated with cytomegalovirus. Across donors, most TCR sequences were observed very rarely, whereas some public TCRs were present in many individuals. In both the original and validation cohorts, the classifier was reported to diagnose cytomegalovirus status with high specificity and sensitivity. A few of the identified cytomegalovirus-associated TCR beta chains were confirmed in vitro to be specific for cytomegalovirus antigens. According to a later genetic analysis, donors in an Asian-associated ancestry cluster had fewer N-insertions in productive TCRs than the approximately 670-donor mean. Because counts were too low, roughly 17 rarely observed V segments, including chromosome 9 orphons, were left out of the earlier analysis of about 620 of the donors. Roughly uniform sequencing depth across donors was assumed in presence/absence analyses, although this assumption may not hold. A later analysis found that HLA-associated TCR beta chains were more clonally expanded and had lower generation probabilities than equally common non-associated chains. An earlier analysis of several hundred of the donors showed that most TCR beta V segments appeared in productive rearrangements either about 87% or about 30% of the time, which broadly matched IMGT annotations. Correlated functional status among segregating V segments might be attributable to linkage disequilibrium, but an unknown experimental factor could not be ruled out. In this cohort, only TCR beta chains were sequenced, and detectable features were limited by the absence of alpha or paired-chain data.

The cohort consisted of hundreds of healthy bone marrow donors. All cohort members were sampled while nominally healthy, although unrecorded immune exposures were likely present. The donor was CMV seronegative and belonged to the group of around 350 seronegative cohort members. Each donor provided a peripheral blood sample, and peripheral blood mononuclear cells were used for TCR beta sequencing. The Qiagen DNeasy Blood Extraction Kit was used to extract genomic DNA from the blood cell samples. Based on the germline V gene, the CDR1 and CDR2 sequences are MNHEY and SVGAGI. V is cut back by 6 bases and J by 7 bases, with 5 bases in the junction unmatched. Including cysteine and phenylalanine, the CDR3 has 12 amino acids. The DNA shown is the 36-base CDR3, in frame from base 1. Libraries came from the immunoSEQ multiplex PCR assay. The multiplex PCR relied on a mix of 60 forward primers for TCR Vbeta segments and 13 reverse primers for TCR Jbeta segments. The CDR3 region of rearranged TCR beta genes was amplified from genomic DNA by a multiplex PCR assay. On the Illumina HiSeq System, the amplified TCR beta libraries were sequenced as 87-base-pair reads. Under the source paper's analysis protocol: A later analysis tallied some 79 million unique TCR beta chains across the 666 repertoires, and about 12 million of those chains were shared by two or more donors. Raw reads were error-corrected and collapsed into unique sequences with a nearest-neighbor algorithm that merged closely related sequences to remove PCR and sequencing errors. V, D and J gene segments were assigned by aligning CDR3 sequences to IMGT reference sequences. For a sequence to be retained, at least a six-nucleotide match to both a V gene segment and a J gene segment was required. A rearrangement counted as productive if the CDR3 had no stop codons and remained in frame with V and J, and every other rearrangement counted as non-productive. Following IMGT convention, CDR3 was defined as the stretch from the second conserved V-encoded cysteine to the conserved J-encoded phenylalanine. Sequences without an unambiguous match to a single V gene segment were excluded from the earlier analysis of 500 to 700 of the donors. An earlier analysis of fewer than 750 of the donors called V segments functional above 56.7% productive rearrangements and segregating when the between-donor standard deviation exceeded 5%. A statistical classification framework was built for diagnosing cytomegalovirus status from the catalog of TCR beta chain sequences. A later analysis assigned V and J genes by comparing TCR nucleotide sequences with IMGT/GENE-DB human TR gene sequences. The TCRdist pipeline was used in a later analysis to assign CDR3 sequences and most-parsimonious VDJ recombination scenarios. A later analysis defined each TCR beta chain by its CDR3 amino acid sequence plus V-gene family, and excluded reads lacking a unique V-gene family. In a later analysis, nearly 600 highly shared, low-generation-probability nucleotide sequences were removed to address suspected cross-contamination and a sequencing artifact. A later analysis calculated a clonal expansion index for each public chain from normalized within-repertoire ranks of inferred template counts. In a later analysis, generation probabilities were computed using a VDJ recombination model fitted to out-of-frame rearrangements, and the results were checked against IGoR. In a later analysis, TCR-TCR, TCR-HLA and TCR-CMV co-occurrence was scored with hypergeometric tests, and a repertoire-size bias correction was applied to TCR pairs. A later analysis estimated false discovery rates by permuting HLA or CMV assignments 20 times. In a later analysis, co-occurring TCRs were grouped using DBSCAN, with TCRdist sequence similarity added in when clustering inside HLA-allele-positive subsets. For co-occurrence clustering, repertoires with fewer than 30,000 or more than 120,000 public chains were excluded, along with about five repertoires with anomalous nucleotide sharing. Held by TCRdb, this immuneACCESS table contains in-frame sequences only and omits some clones. Under half of the omission traces to an unresolved V gene where checked; the cause of the rest is unknown. D and trimming come from the DNA, and the V and J calls and clone size come from that table. The table for this sample lists 110,000 to 150,000 clones; around three quarters of them were counted only once. The ten largest clones take up roughly 2% of the sample.

This clone was counted only a few times. This receptor's antigen is unknown. No much larger clone is present one base from it, and per-base qualities are unavailable. This TCR derives from a woman aged 40-49 years in good health and CMV-seronegative. The sample taken for sequencing was PBMCs. In this chain, TRBV6-5 is recombined with TRBJ2-7; the junction holds 8 bases that match TRBD1. The DNA sequence is TGTGCCAGCAGCCCCGGACAGGGAGAGCAGTACTTC. It is translated as CASSPGQGEQYF.